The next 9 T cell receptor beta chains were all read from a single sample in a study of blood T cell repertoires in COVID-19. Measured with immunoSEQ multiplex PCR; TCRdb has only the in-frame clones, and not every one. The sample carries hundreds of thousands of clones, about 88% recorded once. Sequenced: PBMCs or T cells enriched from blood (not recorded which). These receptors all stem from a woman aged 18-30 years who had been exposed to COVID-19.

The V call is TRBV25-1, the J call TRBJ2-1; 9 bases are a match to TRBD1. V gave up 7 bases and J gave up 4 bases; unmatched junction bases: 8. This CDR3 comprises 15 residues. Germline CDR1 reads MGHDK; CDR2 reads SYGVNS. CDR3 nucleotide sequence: TGTGCCAGCACTAATCCCGGGACAGGGTACAATGAGCAGTTCTTC. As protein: CASTNPGTGYNEQFF.

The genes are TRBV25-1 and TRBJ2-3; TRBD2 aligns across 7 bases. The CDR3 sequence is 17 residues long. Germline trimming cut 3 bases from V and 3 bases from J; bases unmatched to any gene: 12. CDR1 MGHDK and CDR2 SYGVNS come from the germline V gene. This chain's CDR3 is CASSEGGGSFSTDTQYF. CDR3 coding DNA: TGTGCCAGCAGTGAGGGAGGCGGGAGTTTTAGTACAGATACGCAGTATTTT.

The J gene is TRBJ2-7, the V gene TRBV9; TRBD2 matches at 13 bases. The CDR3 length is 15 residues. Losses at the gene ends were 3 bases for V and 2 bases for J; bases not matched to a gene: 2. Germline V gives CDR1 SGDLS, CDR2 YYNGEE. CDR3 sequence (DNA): TGTGCCAGCAGCGCGGGACTAGCGGGAACCTACGAGCAGTACTTC. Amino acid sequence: CASSAGLAGTYEQYF.

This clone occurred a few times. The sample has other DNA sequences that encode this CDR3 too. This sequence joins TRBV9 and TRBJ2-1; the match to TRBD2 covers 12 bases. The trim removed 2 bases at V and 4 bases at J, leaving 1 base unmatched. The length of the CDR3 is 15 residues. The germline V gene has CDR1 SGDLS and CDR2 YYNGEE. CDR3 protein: CASSVTSGGYNEQFF. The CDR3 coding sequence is TGTGCCAGCAGCGTGACTAGCGGGGGTTACAATGAGCAGTTCTTC.

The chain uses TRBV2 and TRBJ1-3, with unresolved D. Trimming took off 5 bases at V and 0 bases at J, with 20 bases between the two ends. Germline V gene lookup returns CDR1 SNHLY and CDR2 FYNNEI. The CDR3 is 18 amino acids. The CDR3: CASSSEPNDSSSGNTIYF. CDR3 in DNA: TGTGCCAGCAGTTCTGAACCGAACGACTCGAGCTCTGGAAACACCATATATTTT.

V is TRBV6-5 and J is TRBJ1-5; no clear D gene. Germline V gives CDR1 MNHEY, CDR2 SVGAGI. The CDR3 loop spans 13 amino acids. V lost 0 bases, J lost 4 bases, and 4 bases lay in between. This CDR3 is CASSYSQNQPQHF. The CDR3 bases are TGTGCCAGCAGTTACTCTCAGAATCAGCCCCAGCATTTT.

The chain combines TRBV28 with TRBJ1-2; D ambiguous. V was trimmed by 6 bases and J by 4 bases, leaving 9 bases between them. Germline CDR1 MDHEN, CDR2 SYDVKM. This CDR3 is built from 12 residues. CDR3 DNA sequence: TGTGCCAGCAGCCCACTCGTCTATGGCTACACCTTC. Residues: CASSPLVYGYTF.

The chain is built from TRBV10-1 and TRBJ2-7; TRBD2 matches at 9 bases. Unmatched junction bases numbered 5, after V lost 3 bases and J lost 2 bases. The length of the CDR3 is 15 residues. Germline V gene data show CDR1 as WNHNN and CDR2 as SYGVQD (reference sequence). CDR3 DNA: TGCGCCAGCAGTGAAATAGCGGGAGCCCCCTACGAGCAGTACTTC. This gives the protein CASSEIAGAPYEQYF.

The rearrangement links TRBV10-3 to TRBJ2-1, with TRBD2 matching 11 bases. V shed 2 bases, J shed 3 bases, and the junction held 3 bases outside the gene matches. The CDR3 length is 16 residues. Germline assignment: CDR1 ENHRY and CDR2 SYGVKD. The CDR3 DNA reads TGTGCCATCAGTGAGCCTACTAGCGGGAGCTACAATGAGCAGTTCTTC. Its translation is CAISEPTSGSYNEQFF.